Listed below are T cell receptor beta chains from one sample, sequenced in a study of CD8+ T cells in alopecia areata. Using immunoSEQ multiplex PCR, the repertoire was profiled, and TCRdb retains in-frame clones only, with some absent. The sample includes about 190,000 clones, roughly 60% of them seen just once. This sample comprised CD4+ T cells sorted from blood, obtained at week 24, from a patient treated with tofacitinib. All receptors come from a human donor with alopecia areata. Both conserved end residues are part of each CDR3. The D gene is left open where the match is weak. The size entry is marked missing in some rows and otherwise reads once, few, many or a size class.

d_gene,j_gene,abundance,v_gene,CDR3nt,CDR3aa
TRBD1,TRBJ1-5,.,TRBV2,TGTGCCAGCAGTCCAGGGGGTCGACGACAGCCGGGGACATATAGCAATCAGCCCCAGCATTTT,CASSPGGRRQPGTYSNQPQHF
.,TRBJ2-1,.,TRBV2,TGTGCCAGCAGTGAAGCTCGCCGAGGGAATGAGCAGTTCTTC,CASSEARRGNEQFF
.,TRBJ1-5,.,TRBV27,TGTGCCAGCAGTAACCTGGGGAATCAGCCCCAGCATTTT,CASSNLGNQPQHF
TRBD2,TRBJ2-7,once,TRBV6-5,TGTGCCAGCAGTTCACGACGGGTAGCGGGGGGCTACGAGCAGTACTTC,CASSSRRVAGGYEQYF
.,TRBJ2-6,.,TRBV29-1,TGCAGCGCCCAGGAGGTCTCTGGGGCCAACGTCCTGACTTTC,CSAQEVSGANVLTF
.,TRBJ1-5,once,TRBV5-6,TGTGCCAGCAGCTTGGCCCCGGGAGGGCAGCCCCAGCATTTT,CASSLAPGGQPQHF
.,TRBJ2-1,few,TRBV10-3,TGTGCCATCAGTGAGTCGATGGCGGGGGAGCAGTTCTTC,CAISESMAGEQFF
.,TRBJ2-7,.,TRBV5-1,TGCGCCAGCAGCTCCGGGGGAGCCTACGAGCAGTACTTC,CASSSGGAYEQYF
.,TRBJ2-6,.,TRBV15,TGTGCCACCAGCAGAGATTTCTGGGGAGTCCTGACTTTC,CATSRDFWGVLTF
.,TRBJ1-6,.,TRBV7-2,TGTGCCAGCAGCTTACAAACGACCAATTCACCCCTCCACTTT,CASSLQTTNSPLHF
.,TRBJ2-3,.,TRBV6-5,TGTGCCAGCGGGGGGGCCACAGATACGCAGTATTTT,CASGGATDTQYF
TRBD1,TRBJ2-7,.,TRBV30,TGTGCCTGGAGGGCGCGTGGGGGACAGGGTCATACCGAGCAGTACTTC,CAWRARGGQGHTEQYF
.,TRBJ1-5,.,TRBV30,TGTGCCTGGAGTGAGGGGGGGCATGGCAATCAGCCCCAGCATTTT,CAWSEGGHGNQPQHF
.,TRBJ1-4,.,TRBV4-1,TGCGCCAGCAGCCAAGATGGGCAAAAACTGTTTTTT,CASSQDGQKLFF
.,TRBJ2-1,.,TRBV7-9,TGTGCCAGCAGCTTAGGTGTGGTGAATGAGCAGTTCTTC,CASSLGVVNEQFF
TRBD1,TRBJ1-5,.,TRBV30,TGTGCCTGGAGTTGGGGGGACAGGTACAATCAGCCCCAGCATTTT,CAWSWGDRYNQPQHF
TRBD1,TRBJ1-2,.,TRBV29-1,TGCAGCGTTACGGGACAGGGTTACTACGGCTACACCTTC,CSVTGQGYYGYTF
TRBD1,TRBJ1-1,.,TRBV5-1,TGCGCCAGCAGCTTGGGCCCCCGGACAGGGGGATTGAACACTGAAGCTTTCTTT,CASSLGPRTGGLNTEAFF
.,TRBJ2-5,.,TRBV29-1,TGCAGCGTTAAGAAAACTCAAGAGACCCAGTACTTC,CSVKKTQETQYF
.,TRBJ2-7,.,TRBV2,TGTGCCAGCAGTGAAGCGATGGACGGGGAGCGGTACTTC,CASSEAMDGERYF
.,TRBJ2-2,few,TRBV2,TGTGCCAGCAGTGTAGCCAACACCGGGGAGCTGTTTTTT,CASSVANTGELFF
.,TRBJ2-5,.,TRBV11-1,TGTGCCAGCAGCTTAGAGCCCGCCGGGGGGACCCAGTACTTC,CASSLEPAGGTQYF
TRBD2,TRBJ2-2,.,TRBV6-1,TGTGCCAGCAGTGCTTTTAGCGGGGGGGTTAACACCGGGGAGCTGTTTTTT,CASSAFSGGVNTGELFF
.,TRBJ1-2,.,TRBV5-1,TGCGCCAGCAGCTTGGACGGGACTCGCTATGGCTACACCTTC,CASSLDGTRYGYTF
.,TRBJ2-1,.,TRBV29-1,TGCAGCGTTGACAAGGCAGGACAATACAATGAGCAGTTCTTC,CSVDKAGQYNEQFF
.,TRBJ2-2,.,TRBV29-1,TGCAGCGCCTACAGGGACACCGGGGAGCTGTTTTTT,CSAYRDTGELFF
TRBD1,TRBJ2-2,.,TRBV29-1,TGCAGCGCCAGTGAAGGGGACAGGGTCTTCACCGGGGAGCTGTTTTTT,CSASEGDRVFTGELFF
.,TRBJ1-2,.,TRBV2,TGTGCCAGCAGTGTACTTACAACGAACTATGGCTACACCTTC,CASSVLTTNYGYTF
.,TRBJ2-7,few,TRBV6-5,TGTGCCAGCAGTATGGGGCAGACCTACGAGCAGTACTTC,CASSMGQTYEQYF
TRBD1,TRBJ2-1,.,TRBV29-1,TGCAGCGCCACCGTCCGGGACAGGGAGTACAATGAGCAGTTCTTC,CSATVRDREYNEQFF
.,TRBJ2-7,once,TRBV25-1,TGTGCCAGCAGTGCCTCCTTGGCGGGGTCCGAGCAGTACTTC,CASSASLAGSEQYF
TRBD1,TRBJ1-1,.,TRBV29-1,TGCAGCGTTCGGAAGGACAGGACTGAAGCTTTCTTT,CSVRKDRTEAFF
TRBD1,TRBJ2-1,.,TRBV10-2,TGCGCCAGCAGAGATCGACAGGGTGTTTACAATGAGCAGTTCTTC,CASRDRQGVYNEQFF
TRBD2,TRBJ2-3,.,TRBV15,TGTGCCACCAGCAGAGACCAACTGACTAGCGCGCAGTATTTT,CATSRDQLTSAQYF
.,TRBJ2-7,.,TRBV15,TGTGCCACGGGACTGGGACCTTACGAGCAGTACTTC,CATGLGPYEQYF
.,TRBJ1-6,.,TRBV7-2,TGTGCCAGCAGCTTAGAGAGGGAGGGGTCACCCCTCCACTTT,CASSLEREGSPLHF
TRBD1,TRBJ1-5,few,TRBV15,TGTGCCACCAGCAGAGAACGACAGGGGATTCAGCCCCAGCATTTT,CATSRERQGIQPQHF
.,TRBJ1-2,.,TRBV7-6,TGTGCCAGCAGCTTAGGAGGGGAAGACTATGGCTACACCTTC,CASSLGGEDYGYTF
.,TRBJ1-1,.,TRBV29-1,TGCAGCGTCAGTGTTATTGAAGCTTTCTTT,CSVSVIEAFF
TRBD1,TRBJ1-2,few,TRBV2,TGTGCCAGCAGTTTCTCGGGACAGCGGGCCTATGGAGGCTACACCTTC,CASSFSGQRAYGGYTF
TRBD2,TRBJ2-3,.,TRBV4-1,TGCGCCAGCAGCCAACCATTACGACTAGCGGATTACTTTGTCCTCTTCACAGATACGCAGTATTTT,CASSQPLRLADYFVLFTDTQYF
.,TRBJ1-4,.,TRBV29-1,TGCAGCGTTGGGTTTAGGACTAATGAAAAACTGTTTTTT,CSVGFRTNEKLFF
.,TRBJ1-1,.,TRBV15,TGTGCCACCAGTTTTGGGAACATGAACACTGAAGCTTTCTTT,CATSFGNMNTEAFF
.,TRBJ2-5,.,TRBV9,TGTGCCAGCAGCGTATATGGGACCCAGTACTTC,CASSVYGTQYF
.,TRBJ2-7,.,TRBV10-3,TGTGCCATCAGTGAGTCGAAGGGTGTCGGCGAGCAGTACTTC,CAISESKGVGEQYF
TRBD2,TRBJ2-3,few,TRBV29-1,TGCAGCGCAAACCGGGGGGGGCCGGCAGATACGCAGTATTTT,CSANRGGPADTQYF